This TCR beta chain was recovered during a study of graft-versus-host responses after intestinal transplantation. TCRdb keeps only in-frame clones here, not all; method: immunoSEQ multiplex PCR. The table records around 130,000 clones, more than 80% of them present only once. About this clone: Its antigen remains unknown.

The germline V gene has CDR1 SGHVS and CDR2 FNYEAQ. The CDR3 sequence is 16 residues long. The J segment lost 3 bases and the V segment lost 4 bases, leaving 12 bases of the junction unmatched. The TCR was taken from a human donor who received an intestinal transplant. This specimen consisted of unstimulated CD4+ T cells sorted from spleen or lymph node cells, obtained before intestinal transplant. The chain links TRBV7-6 to TRBJ2-7; 7 bases line up with TRBD2. Here the CDR3 reads CASSSLGRGTNYEQYF. CDR3 DNA: TGTGCCAGCAGCTCACTTGGGCGGGGGACCAACTACGAGCAGTACTTC.